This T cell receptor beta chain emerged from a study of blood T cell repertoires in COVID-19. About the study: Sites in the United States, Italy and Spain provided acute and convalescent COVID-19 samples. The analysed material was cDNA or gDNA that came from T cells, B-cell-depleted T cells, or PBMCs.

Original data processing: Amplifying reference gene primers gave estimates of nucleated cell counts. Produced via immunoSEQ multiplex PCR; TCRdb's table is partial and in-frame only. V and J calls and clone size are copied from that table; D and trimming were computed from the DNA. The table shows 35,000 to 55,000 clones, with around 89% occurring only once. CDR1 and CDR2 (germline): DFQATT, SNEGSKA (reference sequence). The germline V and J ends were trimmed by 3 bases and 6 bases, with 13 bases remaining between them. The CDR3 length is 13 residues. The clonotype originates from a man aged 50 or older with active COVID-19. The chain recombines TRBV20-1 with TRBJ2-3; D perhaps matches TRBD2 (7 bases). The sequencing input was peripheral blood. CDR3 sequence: CSASWRGPDTQYF. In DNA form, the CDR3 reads TGCAGTGCTAGTTGGCGGGGGCCCGATACGCAGTATTTT.